This T cell receptor beta chain derives from a study of blood T cell repertoires in COVID-19 (dated by TCRdb to 2020 to 2021). Looking at the study overall: Samples from collaborators originated in the United States, Italy and Spain and spanned both the acute and convalescent phases of COVID-19. A freely available public database, intended as a resource for researchers studying the immune response to SARS-CoV-2, is where the repertoires were released. The material from the prospective study consisted of cDNA or gDNA derived from T cells, B-cell-depleted T cells, or PBMCs. HLA class I and class II types, where available, came from metadata supplied by the sample provider rather than from assay-based typing. Subjects who had been exposed to COVID-19, were actively infected with it, or had recovered from it provided the deeply sampled blood TCRbeta repertoires that made up the dataset. A de-identified subject ID, COVID-19 status, age in years and sex were almost always included in the sample metadata. The samples were drawn from two sources: the first 160 participants of the ongoing ImmuneRACE study, and approximately 1,300 subjects contributed by 6 global collaborators. Broader findings and caveats from the paper: Clinical and demographic metadata were provided uncurated, with the amount varying by source and participant.

Based on the germline V gene, the CDR1 and CDR2 sequences are MNHNS and SASEGT. The CDR3, from cysteine to phenylalanine, totals 13 residues. Of the read, only the CDR3 DNA is kept; its 39 bases are in frame from base 1. V was cut back by 3 bases and J by 9 bases, leaving a gap of 14 bases between them. TCRbeta CDR3 regions were amplified from genomic DNA using the immunoSEQ Assay, a bias-controlled multiplex PCR. The study's processing was this. The number of nucleated cells in each sample was estimated from the amplification of reference gene primers within the assay. To quantify the absolute abundance of each unique TCRbeta CDR3 rearrangement, sequence reads were collapsed and filtered. Productive Simpson clonality was computed per sample as the square root of Simpson's diversity index over productive rearrangements. In TCRdb, the immuneACCESS table is reduced to in-frame sequences with V and J assigned. These tables do not hold every clone; where another copy was compared, an unresolved V gene accounts for under half, and the others remain unexplained. The DNA was the basis for D and trimming; V, J and clone size are from that table. The sample table records fewer than 200,000 clones; about 80% of these occur just once. The ten largest clones add up to about a fifth of the sample.

Comment on this clone: Its specific antigen is unknown. No base qualities exist here, and no much larger clone lies one base off it.

Each collaborating institution followed its own protocols to collect whole blood in K2EDTA tubes. Collaborator samples were shipped for TCRbeta analysis as frozen whole blood, isolated PBMCs, or DNA extracted from either sample type. Specimen: peripheral blood. This clonotype originated in an elderly woman with acute or convalescent COVID-19. The sequence joins TRBV6-1 to TRBJ1-2; a tentative D match to TRBD1 spans 5 bases. The sequenced DNA is TGTGCCAGCAGTGAGTTCGAGGCGGGGCGCTACACCTTC. It translates to CASSEFEAGRYTF.